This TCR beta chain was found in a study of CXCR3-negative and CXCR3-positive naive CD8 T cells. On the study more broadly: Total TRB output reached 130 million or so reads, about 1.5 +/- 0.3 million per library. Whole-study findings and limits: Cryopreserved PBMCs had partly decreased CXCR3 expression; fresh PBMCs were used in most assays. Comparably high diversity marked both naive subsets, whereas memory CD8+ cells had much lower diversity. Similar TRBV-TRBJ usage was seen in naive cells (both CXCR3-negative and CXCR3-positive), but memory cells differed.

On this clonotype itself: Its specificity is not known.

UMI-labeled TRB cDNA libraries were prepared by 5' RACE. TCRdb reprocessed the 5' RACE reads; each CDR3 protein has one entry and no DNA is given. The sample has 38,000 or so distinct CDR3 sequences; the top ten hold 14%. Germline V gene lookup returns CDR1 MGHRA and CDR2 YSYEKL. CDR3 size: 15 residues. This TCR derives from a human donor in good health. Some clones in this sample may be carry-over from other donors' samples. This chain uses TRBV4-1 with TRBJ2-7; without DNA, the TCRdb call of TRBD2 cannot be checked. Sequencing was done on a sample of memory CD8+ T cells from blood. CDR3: CASSPERDWTYEQYF.